The 31 T cell receptor beta chains below were found in one sample sequenced in a study of T cell repertoires in cytomegalovirus infection. TCRdb reanalysed the reads using MiXCR and keeps one entry per CDR3 protein. The data contain 300,000 to 400,000 distinct CDR3 sequences, 9% to 9.5% of them singletons. The sequencing sample was made of PBMCs. The origin of the receptors is a human donor in good health (CMV status not recorded). Some clones in this sample may be carry-over from other donors' samples.

The table lists this clonotype with a few counts. J is TRBJ1-1 and V is TRBV7-2; D unresolved. The CDR3 covers 15 residues. V lost 3 bases and J lost 8, with 19 bases in between. Per the germline V gene, CDR1 is SGHTA and CDR2 is FQGNSA. The CDR3 loop reads CASSFILPGPREAFF. CDR3 nucleotide sequence: TGTGCCAGCAGCTTCATCCTACCCGGGCCGCGCGAAGCTTTCTTT.

This clonotype was detected a few times. The chain carries TRBV4-1 and TRBJ1-3; D is unresolved. V gave up 0 bases and J gave up 0 bases, with 12 bases separating them. The germline V gene has CDR1 MGHRA and CDR2 YSYEKL. The CDR3 runs to 17 residues. The CDR3 sequence: CASSQDLLRSSGNTIYF. Here the CDR3 DNA reads TGCGCCAGCAGCCAAGATTTATTGCGCAGCTCTGGAAACACCATATATTTT.

Concerning this clonotype: This may be a read error, as it is one base from a much larger clone. Here the CDR3 reads CASSLAPGAFFNEQLF. The CDR3 nucleotides read TGTGCCAGCAGCTTAGCACCGGGGGCCTTCTTTAATGAGCAGCTCTTC. The chain couples TRBV7-9 to TRBJ2-1; D tentatively reads TRBD1 or TRBD2 (6 bases each). Germline CDR1 SEHNR, CDR2 FQNEAQ (reference sequence). This CDR3 is built from 16 residues.

This clonotype occurred a few times. V and J are TRBV11-2 and TRBJ1-2; 9 positions agree with TRBD1. The CDR3 consists of 13 residues. J was trimmed by 6 bases and V by 4 bases; bases with no gene match: 3. CDR1 is SGHAT, CDR2 FQNNGV, per germline. CDR3 coding DNA: TGTGCCAGCAGCTCCGGGACAGGGAATGGCTACACCTTC. Protein product: CASSSGTGNGYTF.

The table lists this clonotype with a few counts. The rearrangement uses TRBV20-1 and TRBJ2-1; TRBD2 agrees at 12 bases. Germline V gene data show CDR1 as DFQATT and CDR2 as SNEGSKA (reference sequence). The V segment lost 6 bases and the J segment 6 bases; nucleotides outside the gene matches: 3. This CDR3 is 13 amino acids long. The CDR3 protein is CSATGLAGNEQFF. As DNA, the CDR3 is TGCAGTGCAACGGGACTAGCGGGCAATGAGCAGTTCTTC.

A few counts support this clonotype. This chain uses TRBV7-2 with TRBJ2-5; D call uncertain. This CDR3 contains 17 residues. Trimming stripped 3 bases from V and 0 bases from J, with 17 bases between. Germline values: CDR1 SGHTA, CDR2 FQGNSA. The CDR3: CASSFFGPRRNQETQYF. CDR3 in DNA: TGTGCCAGCAGCTTTTTTGGGCCGAGACGGAACCAAGAGACCCAGTACTTC. Complete variable domain (other parts from reference TRBV7-2 and TRBJ2-5): GAGVSQSPSNKVTEKGKDVELRCDPISGHTALYWYRQSLGQGLEFLIYFQGNSAPDKSGLPSDRFSAERTGGSVSTLTIQRTQQEDSAVYLCASSFFGPRRNQETQYFGPGTRLLVL.

This clonotype was seen a few times. The V gene is TRBV6-1, the J gene TRBJ2-4; 10 bases fit TRBD1. The CDR3 extends over 14 amino acids. J gave up 8 bases and V 9 bases, and 10 bases lay outside the gene matches. Germline V gene lookup returns CDR1 MNHNS and CDR2 SASEGT. CDR3 region: CARGAGQGIHIQYF. CDR3 nucleotides: TGTGCCAGGGGGGCGGGACAGGGGATCCACATTCAGTACTTC.

CDR3 coding DNA: TGCAGTGCTAGAGCGGGGGGGCGGACTGAAGCTTTCTTT. Its translation is CSARAGGRTEAFF. The chain is built from TRBV20-1 and TRBJ1-1; possible D gene TRBD1, 6 bases. The length of the CDR3 is 13 residues. V was trimmed by 1 base and J by 5 bases, leaving 11 bases between them. The germline gives CDR1 DFQATT, CDR2 SNEGSKA (reference sequence).

The chain employs TRBV19 and TRBJ2-2; 7 bases line up with TRBD1. J lost 2 bases, V lost 6 bases, and 6 bases had no gene match. The CDR3 covers 15 residues. The germline V gene has CDR1 LNHDA and CDR2 SQIVND (reference sequence). The CDR3 is CASRTGQRNTGELFF. CDR3 sequence (DNA): TGTGCCAGTAGGACGGGACAGAGAAACACCGGGGAGCTGTTTTTT.

This clonotype was counted at least ten times. The chain joins TRBV7-2 to TRBJ2-5, with D unresolved. V was cut by 5 bases and J by 1 base, with 11 bases left in between. Germline V gives CDR1 SGHTA, CDR2 FQGNSA. The CDR3 runs to 14 residues. CDR3 amino acids: CASSASLAQETQYF. CDR3 DNA: TGTGCCAGCAGCGCTAGTCTGGCCCAAGAGACCCAGTACTTC.

The gene calls are TRBV28 and TRBJ2-2; D is perhaps TRBD2 (6 bases). Germline V gene lookup returns CDR1 MDHEN and CDR2 SYDVKM. V shed 10 bases and J shed 6 bases, with 24 bases lying between them. The CDR3 length is 16 residues. The CDR3 protein is CAISNPAGTSPGELFF. The CDR3 DNA sequence: TGTGCCATCTCAAACCCAGCGGGCACGTCCCCCGGGGAGCTGTTTTTT.

V gene TRBV10-3 combines with J gene TRBJ1-3; perhaps TRBD1 as D (6 bases). V lost 7 bases and J lost 4, with 11 bases in between. Germline CDR1 and CDR2: ENHRY and SYGVKD. The CDR3 is 13 amino acids. CDR3: CAITGGPGNTIYF. In DNA, the CDR3 is TGTGCCATCACGGGGGGGCCAGGAAACACCATATATTTT.

J is TRBJ2-3 and V is TRBV4-3; TRBD2 matches 15 bases. V lost 4 bases, J lost 5 bases, and 7 bases stayed unmatched. The CDR3 consists of 17 residues. Germline assignment: CDR1 LGHNA and CDR2 YSLEER. Here the CDR3 DNA reads TGCGCCAGCAGCCTGGGGCGGACTAGCGGGAGGGAAGATACGCAGTATTTT. It codes for CASSLGRTSGREDTQYF.

The V gene is TRBV10-3, the J gene TRBJ1-1, with D perhaps matching TRBD1 (5 bases). Germline V gene lookup returns CDR1 ENHRY and CDR2 SYGVKD. The V and J ends lost 4 bases and 4 bases respectively, with 7 bases between them. The CDR3 covers 12 residues. The CDR3 region is CAISVGGTEAFF. The CDR3, as DNA: TGTGCCATCAGTGTGGGGGGCACTGAAGCTTTCTTT.

A note on this clonotype: Since a much larger clone is just one base distant, this may be a read error. The chain recombines TRBV7-2 with TRBJ1-6, with D unresolved. CDR1 and CDR2 (germline): SGHTA, FQGNSA. The CDR3 has 16 amino acids. CDR3 nucleotide sequence: TGTGCCAGCAGCTTAGAGGCAGGCCGATTTAATTCACCCCTCAACTTT. Translating gives CASSLEAGRFNSPLNF.

CDR3 loop: CASSLLGDAEDTQYF. CDR3 in DNA: TGTGCCAGCAGCTTGTTAGGGGATGCTGAAGATACGCAGTATTTT. The rearrangement links TRBV5-6 to TRBJ2-3; TRBD1 is a possible D gene (5 bases). V shed 1 base and J shed 5 bases, with 14 bases lying between them. The CDR3 runs to 15 residues. CDR1 is SGHDT, CDR2 YYEEEE, per germline.

This clonotype was seen ten or more times. This chain links TRBV7-2 with TRBJ1-1, with a weak D call TRBD1 (6 bases). Trimming stripped 6 bases from V and 3 bases from J, with 17 bases between. Germline CDR1 and CDR2: SGHTA and FQGNSA. CDR3 length: 15 residues. CDR3 residues: CASRQPGAAYTEAFF. DNA of the CDR3: TGTGCCAGCAGACAACCAGGGGCCGCGTACACTGAAGCTTTCTTT.

This chain connects TRBV20-1 to TRBJ2-1; 16 bases fit TRBD2. The CDR3 consists of 17 residues. Germline V CDR1 and CDR2: DFQATT, SNEGSKA (reference sequence). V shed 2 bases and J 4 bases; nucleotides not matched to a gene: 5. CDR3 loop: CSARSGTSGREYNEQFF. The CDR3 DNA follows: TGCAGTGCTAGATCGGGGACTAGCGGGAGGGAGTACAATGAGCAGTTCTTC.

Note on this clonotype: This could be a read error, since a much larger clone is one nucleotide away. The chain is built from TRBV20-1 and TRBJ2-7; 9 bases are a match to TRBD1. The CDR3 consists of 11 residues. Germline CDR1 reads DFQATT; CDR2 reads SNEGSKA (reference sequence). As DNA, the CDR3 is TGCAGTGCTGCGGACAGGGGCGAGCGGTACTTC. Encoded protein: CSAADRGERYF.

This clonotype occurred many times. The chain couples TRBV7-2 to TRBJ2-1, with D possibly TRBD2 on 5 matching bases. Trimming stripped 5 bases from V and 0 bases from J, with 11 bases between. The germline gives CDR1 SGHTA, CDR2 FQGNSA. The CDR3 contains 15 residues. Here the CDR3 DNA reads TGTGCCAGCAGCCGGGAAGCCAGCTCCTACAATGAGCAGTTCTTC. This encodes CASSREASSYNEQFF.

The chain combines TRBV10-2 with TRBJ2-7; D could derive from TRBD1 or TRBD2 (6 bases each). The CDR3 is made up of 14 amino acids. Trimming took 11 bases from V and 0 from J, leaving 17 bases between them. Germline V CDR1 and CDR2: WSHSY, SAAADI. The CDR3 DNA sequence: TGCGCCTCGAGGGGGGAACTTGCCTCCTACGAGCAGTACTTC. Amino acids: CASRGELASYEQYF.

This clonotype was counted ten times or more. The V gene is TRBV7-2, the J gene TRBJ2-7, with 7 bases aligning to TRBD2. The CDR3 covers 18 residues. CDR1 and CDR2 from the germline V gene are SGHTA and FQGNSA. The V gene end was trimmed by 2 bases and the J gene end by 6 bases; junction bases not matched to a gene: 19. DNA of the CDR3: TGTGCCAGCAGCTTAATAATCTCGGGAGGTCTGGTCGGTGGCGAGCAGTACTTC. This codes for CASSLIISGGLVGGEQYF.

This clonotype appeared a few times. The chain carries TRBV20-1 and TRBJ2-2; 9 positions agree with TRBD2. Germline V gene sequence: CDR1 DFQATT, CDR2 SNEGSKA (reference sequence). CDR3 size: 15 residues. V shed 3 bases and J 1 base; nucleotides not matched to a gene: 3. The CDR3 bases are TGCAGTGCTAGGAGCGGGAGGATGAACACCGGGGAGCTGTTTTTT. Translating gives CSARSGRMNTGELFF.

The sample holds many counts of this clonotype. V gene TRBV14 combines with J gene TRBJ2-7, with unresolved D. The V and J ends lost 8 bases and 6 bases respectively, with 8 bases between them. The CDR3 loop spans 10 amino acids. Germline CDR1 and CDR2: SGHDN and FVKESK. The CDR3 nucleotides read TGTGCCAGCTGCTCCCGCGAGCAGTACTTC. Translated, it gives CASCSREQYF.

The table lists this clonotype with many counts. The chain carries TRBV20-1 and TRBJ2-7; no firm D call. The germline V and J ends were trimmed by 0 bases and 3 bases, with 9 bases remaining between them. This CDR3 has 13 amino acids. The germline V gene has CDR1 DFQATT and CDR2 SNEGSKA (reference sequence). In DNA, the CDR3 is TGCAGTGCTAGAGATGCTCCTTTCTACGAGCAGTACTTC. This gives the protein CSARDAPFYEQYF.

The table lists this clonotype with a few counts. V is TRBV25-1 and J is TRBJ2-5; D remains ambiguous. Germline V gene sequence: CDR1 MGHDK, CDR2 SYGVNS. With 1 base removed from V and 1 base from J, the gap between germline ends came to 13 bases. CDR3 length: 16 amino acids. In DNA form, the CDR3 reads TGTGCCAGCAGTGAATCGACCCTTAGCTCCCAAGAGACCCAGTACTTC. Its translation is CASSESTLSSQETQYF.

This clonotype occurred a few times. The chain combines TRBV27 with TRBJ2-1; D remains unclear. Between the trimmed V and J ends, which lost 2 bases and 4 bases, there was a span of 6 bases. Germline loops: CDR1 MNHEY, CDR2 SMNVEV (reference sequence). The CDR3 loop spans 13 amino acids. This chain's CDR3 is CASSLDTYNEQFF. The CDR3 coding sequence is TGTGCCAGCAGTTTAGACACGTACAATGAGCAGTTCTTC.

This clonotype occurred many times. CDR3 amino acids: CASSLGGTVEKLFF. For the CDR3, the DNA is TGTGCCAGCAGCTTAGGGGGGACAGTTGAAAAACTGTTTTTT. J is TRBJ1-4 and V is TRBV11-2; TRBD1 aligns across 7 bases. The CDR3 is 14 amino acids. Trimming removed 1 base from V and 7 bases from J; junction bases left unmatched: 3. From germline, CDR1 is SGHAT and CDR2 FQNNGV. The variable domain in full, completed from reference TRBV11-2 and TRBJ1-4, reads EAGVAQSPRYKIIEKRQSVAFWCNPISGHATLYWYQQILGQGPKLLIQFQNNGVVDDSQLPKDRFSAERLKGVDSTLKIQPAKLEDSAVYLCASSLGGTVEKLFFGSGTQLSVL.

Ten or more counts support this clonotype. V and J are TRBV6-1 and TRBJ2-7; tentative D call: TRBD2 (7 bases). The CDR3 sequence is 15 residues long. Germline values: CDR1 MNHNS, CDR2 SASEGT. V shed 8 bases and J shed 0 bases, with 17 bases lying between them. This CDR3 reads CASGQGGGGSYEQYF. CDR3 in DNA: TGTGCCAGCGGCCAAGGAGGGGGGGGCTCCTACGAGCAGTACTTC.

This clonotype showed up many times. This rearrangement joins TRBV20-1 to TRBJ2-7; unclear D gene. CDR1 DFQATT and CDR2 SNEGSKA come from the germline V gene (reference sequence). The CDR3 covers 12 residues. Trimming took off 3 bases at V and 3 bases at J, with 9 bases between the two ends. DNA of the CDR3: TGCAGTGCTAGGACTGGTTACTACGAGCAGTACTTC. Translated: CSARTGYYEQYF.

This clonotype was recorded a few times. The chain joins TRBV25-1 to TRBJ1-1; 7 bases line up with TRBD1. V trimming: 6 bases; J trimming: 1 base; junction bases outside the gene matches: 5. Germline V gives CDR1 MGHDK, CDR2 SYGVNS. The CDR3 consists of 14 residues. CDR3: CASREQGKNTEAFF. The CDR3 coding sequence is TGTGCCAGCAGGGAACAGGGGAAGAACACTGAAGCTTTCTTT.